This T cell receptor beta chain was identified in a study of identical twins. Whole-study findings and limits: The more abundant beta clonotypes in cord blood had fewer insertions, and memory repertoires did not show this. Zero-insertion findings could be partly confounded by invariant cells (MAIT and iNKT cells). Some out-of-frame alpha sequences were shared by twins, and these showed excess low generation probability.

This clonotype was counted ten times or more. Its target is unknown. In germline, CDR1 is SGHDT, CDR2 YYEEEE. Trimming pared 4 bases from V and 2 bases from J, leaving 8 bases between. The CDR3 extends over 13 amino acids. TCRdb called the 5' RACE reads again in MiXCR, with one record for every CDR3 protein. The top ten hold approximately 0.29% of the sample, which has 1.5 million to 2 million distinct CDR3 sequences, more than 30% seen once. The source is a newborn girl in good health. The material sequenced was cord blood. The chain uses TRBV5-6 and TRBJ2-3; D not resolved. The CDR3, as DNA: TGTGCCAGCAGCCCGCGGATCACAGATACGCAGTATTTT. Translated: CASSPRITDTQYF.